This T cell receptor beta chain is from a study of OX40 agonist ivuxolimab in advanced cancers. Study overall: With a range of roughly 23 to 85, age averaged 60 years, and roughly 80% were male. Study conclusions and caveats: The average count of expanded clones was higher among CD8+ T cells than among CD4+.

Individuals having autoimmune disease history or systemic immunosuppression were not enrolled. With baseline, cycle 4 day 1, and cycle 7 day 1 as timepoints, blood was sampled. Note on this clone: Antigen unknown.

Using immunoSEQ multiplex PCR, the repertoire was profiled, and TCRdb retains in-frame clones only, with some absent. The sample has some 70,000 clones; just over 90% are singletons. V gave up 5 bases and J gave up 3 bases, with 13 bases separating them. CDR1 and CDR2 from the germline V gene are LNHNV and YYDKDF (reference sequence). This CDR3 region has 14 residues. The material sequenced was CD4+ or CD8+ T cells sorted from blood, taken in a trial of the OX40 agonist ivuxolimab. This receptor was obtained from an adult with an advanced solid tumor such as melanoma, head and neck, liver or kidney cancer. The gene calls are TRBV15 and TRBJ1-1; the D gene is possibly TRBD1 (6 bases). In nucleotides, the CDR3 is TGTGCCACCAGCGGACAGTGGGGGGACACTGAAGCTTTCTTT. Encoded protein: CATSGQWGDTEAFF.